What follows are 18 T cell receptor beta chains derived from one specimen sequenced in a study of T cell repertoires in cytomegalovirus infection. MiXCR, applied by TCRdb to the reads, yields one record per CDR3 protein. The sample has about 310,000 distinct CDR3 sequences; just under 25% are singletons. For these TCRs, the target antigens are not known. Sample: cultured PBMCs, taken from culture after CMV antigen stimulation. These receptors were obtained from a human donor in good health (CMV status not recorded). Some clones in this sample may be carry-over from other donors' samples.

V is TRBV6-2 or TRBV6-3 and J is TRBJ2-1; TRBD2 agrees at 8 bases. With 1 base clipped from V and 4 bases from J, the junction kept 12 bases outside the gene matches. The germline gives CDR1 MNHEY, CDR2 SVGEGT. The CDR3 has 18 residues. CDR3 loop: CASSYLRTAGVLYNEQFF. For the CDR3, the DNA is TGTGCCAGCAGTTACTTGCGGACAGCGGGAGTGTTATACAATGAGCAGTTCTTC.

This clonotype was seen at least ten times. The chain employs TRBV7-8 and TRBJ2-1; 9 bases match TRBD1. The CDR3 loop spans 17 amino acids. Germline lookup yields CDR1 SGHVS and CDR2 FQNEAQ. The J segment lost 4 bases and the V segment lost 2 bases, leaving 9 bases of the junction unmatched. This chain's CDR3 is CASSLFAGTGLYNEQFF. The CDR3 region has the DNA TGTGCCAGCAGCTTATTTGCGGGGACAGGGTTGTACAATGAGCAGTTCTTC.

This clonotype showed up just once. This clone may be a read error of a much larger clone one base away. Because it lacks the conserved phenylalanine or tryptophan at the end, this CDR3 is likely a read error. V and J are TRBV28 and TRBJ2-7, with a possible D match to TRBD2 (5 bases). Germline V CDR1 and CDR2: MDHEN, SYDVKM. CDR3 size: 13 residues. The germline V and J ends were trimmed by 10 bases and 2 bases, with 15 bases remaining between them. The CDR3 sequence: CAIEGGLTYEQYS. The CDR3 nucleotides read TGTGCCATCGAAGGAGGCCTTACCTACGAGCAGTACTCC.

This clonotype has ten or more counts. The rearrangement joins TRBV2 to TRBJ2-1, with D unclear. CDR1 is SNHLY and CDR2 is FYNNEI in the germline V gene. This CDR3 is 14 amino acids long. Trimming shortened V by 5 bases and J by 9 bases, and 17 bases separated the two germline ends. The CDR3 DNA reads TGTGCCAGCAGTCAATTCCCAAAGATGGGTGAGCAGTTCTTC. This encodes CASSQFPKMGEQFF.

This clonotype showed up just a few times. The chain combines TRBV10-3 with TRBJ1-2, with D uncertain. The V end lost 3 bases, the J end lost 5 bases, and 7 bases lay between the germline ends. Germline assignment: CDR1 ENHRY and CDR2 SYGVKD. The CDR3 runs to 12 residues. Here the CDR3 DNA reads TGTGCCATCAGTGATTCCCAGTATGGCTACACCTTC. Encoded protein: CAISDSQYGYTF.

Worth noting for this clonotype: One end of the junction does not line up with germline, which may come from a read error. The genes are TRBV28 and TRBJ1-2; D remains ambiguous. This CDR3 contains 15 residues. In germline, CDR1 is MDHEN, CDR2 SYDVKM. The CDR3 sequence is CASSFGEGPKYGYTF. CDR3 coding DNA: TGTGCCAGCAGTTTTGGGGAGGGCCCTAAATATGGCTACACCTTC.

This rearrangement joins TRBV19 to TRBJ2-6, with D hard to call. Germline CDR1 and CDR2: LNHDA and SQIVND (reference sequence). The CDR3 has 17 amino acids. The ends were cut back, 1 base at V and 0 bases at J, with 10 bases in the middle. The CDR3 nucleotides read TGTGCCAGTAGTATAGTTCGGTTTACCTCTGGGGCCAACGTCCTGACTTTC. Protein sequence: CASSIVRFTSGANVLTF.

The chain links TRBV27 to TRBJ1-2, with D maybe TRBD1 (5 bases). This CDR3 has 13 amino acids. Germline loops: CDR1 MNHEY, CDR2 SMNVEV (reference sequence). The V gene lost 5 bases and the J gene lost 8 bases, with 15 bases spanning the gap. For the CDR3, the DNA is TGTGCCAGCAGTCCCGACAGAGGTCGCGGCTACACCTTC. Residues: CASSPDRGRGYTF.

The J gene is TRBJ2-5, the V gene TRBV28; D remains unclear. CDR1 and CDR2 from the germline V gene are MDHEN and SYDVKM. CDR3 length equals 13 residues. V dropped 10 bases and J dropped 5 bases, with 17 bases sitting between them. The CDR3 DNA reads TGTGCCACCAAGAAAGGGTTTTCGGAGACCCAGTACTTC. This encodes CATKKGFSETQYF.

This clonotype was seen only a few times. The V and J genes are TRBV6-1 and TRBJ2-6; D may be TRBD2 (6 bases). Germline V CDR1 and CDR2: MNHNS, SASEGT. The CDR3 length is 18 residues. Trimming left V 10 bases short and J 1 base short, with 23 bases between. CDR3 bases: TGTGCCACCCCTAGAGAGGGAGGCCTGTCTTCTGGGGCCAACGTCCTGACTTTC. Amino acid sequence: CATPREGGLSSGANVLTF.

This clonotype was counted only a few times. The gene calls are TRBV6-6 and TRBJ2-7; D unresolved. This CDR3 has 15 residues. The V gene's germline CDR1 is MNHNY and CDR2 SVGAGI (reference sequence). V lost 0 bases to trimming and J lost 2 bases, with 11 bases between them. The CDR3 loop is CASSYSTSDPYEQYF. CDR3 coding DNA: TGTGCCAGCAGTTACTCGACGTCCGACCCCTACGAGCAGTACTTC.

This clonotype has just a few counts. The chain recombines TRBV7-2 with TRBJ2-7, with D perhaps TRBD1 (5 bases). Germline loops: CDR1 SGHTA, CDR2 FQGNSA. The CDR3 is 13 amino acids. Trimming took 2 bases from V and 3 from J, leaving 8 bases between them. DNA of the CDR3: TGTGCCAGCAGCTTATCTAGGGGCTACGAGCAGTACGTC. Its translation: CASSLSRGYEQYV.

A few counts support this clonotype. The chain combines TRBV12-3 or TRBV12-4 with TRBJ2-1; tentatively, D is TRBD1 or TRBD2 (5 bases each). Between the trimmed V and J ends, which lost 6 bases and 9 bases, there was a span of 18 bases. CDR3 length equals 14 residues. The CDR3 sequence: CASSQAAGTGEQFF. The CDR3 DNA reads TGTGCCAGCAGCCAAGCCGCCGGGACCGGTGAGCAGTTCTTC.

This clonotype was observed a few times. The gene calls are TRBV7-6 and TRBJ2-1; D is ambiguous. V was trimmed by 3 bases and J by 4 bases, leaving 10 bases between them. Germline-derived CDR1 and CDR2 are SGHVS and FNYEAQ. The CDR3 covers 14 residues. The CDR3 spells CASSFGPLYNEQFF. DNA of the CDR3: TGTGCCAGCAGCTTTGGGCCTTTATACAATGAGCAGTTCTTC.

Worth noting for this clonotype: This may be a read error: a much more frequent sequence differs by one nucleotide. The V gene is TRBV7-2, the J gene TRBJ2-5; D remains unclear. CDR3 length equals 15 residues. Looked up from germline, CDR1 is SGHTA and CDR2 is FQGNSA. The CDR3 coding sequence is TGTGCCAGCAGCTACCCCGACGTACATCAAGAGAGCCAGTACTTC. The encoded protein is CASSYPDVHQESQYF.

The rearrangement uses TRBV28 and TRBJ2-7; D tentatively fits TRBD1 or TRBD2 (5 bases each). Germline CDR1 reads MDHEN; CDR2 reads SYDVKM. The CDR3 extends over 14 amino acids. Trimming took 5 bases from V and 1 from J, leaving 12 bases between them. CDR3 amino acids: CASSRLGDSYEQYF. CDR3 coding DNA: TGTGCCAGCAGTCGGCTGGGGGATTCCTACGAGCAGTACTTC.

This chain connects TRBV20-1 to TRBJ2-1; no definite D call. V lost 2 bases and J 0 bases, leaving 17 bases between the germline ends. CDR1 and CDR2 (germline): DFQATT, SNEGSKA (reference sequence). The CDR3 runs 17 residues. The CDR3 protein is CSARNPHAQGSYNEQFF. The CDR3 DNA reads as TGCAGTGCTAGAAACCCCCATGCTCAAGGCTCCTACAATGAGCAGTTCTTC.

This clonotype was picked up a small number of times. The chain joins TRBV11-2 to TRBJ1-2, with TRBD1 identical over 7 bases. The J segment lost 4 bases and the V segment lost 5 bases, leaving 13 bases of the junction unmatched. This CDR3 contains 16 residues. In germline, CDR1 is SGHAT, CDR2 FQNNGV. The DNA of the CDR3 is TGTGCCAGCAGCCCTATCCAGGGGGGGAGGAGCTATGGCTACACCTTC. Translating gives CASSPIQGGRSYGYTF.